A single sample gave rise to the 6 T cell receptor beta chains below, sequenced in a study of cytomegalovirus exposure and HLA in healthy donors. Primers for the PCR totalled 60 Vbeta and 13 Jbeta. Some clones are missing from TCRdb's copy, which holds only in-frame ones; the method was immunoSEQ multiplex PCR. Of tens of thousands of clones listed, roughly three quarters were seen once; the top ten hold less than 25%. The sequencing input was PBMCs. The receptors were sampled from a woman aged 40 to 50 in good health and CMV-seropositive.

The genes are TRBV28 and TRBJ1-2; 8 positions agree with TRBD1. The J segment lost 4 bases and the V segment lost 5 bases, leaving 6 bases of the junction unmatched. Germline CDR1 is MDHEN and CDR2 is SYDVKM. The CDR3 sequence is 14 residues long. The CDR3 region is CASSTTGGSYGYTF. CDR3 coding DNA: TGTGCCAGCAGTACCACAGGGGGTTCCTATGGCTACACCTTC.

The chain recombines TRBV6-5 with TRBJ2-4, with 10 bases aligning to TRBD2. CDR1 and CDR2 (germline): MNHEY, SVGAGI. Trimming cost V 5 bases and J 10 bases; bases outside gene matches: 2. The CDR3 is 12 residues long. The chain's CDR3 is CASSRTSGIQYF. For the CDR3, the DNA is TGTGCCAGCAGTCGGACTAGCGGTATTCAGTACTTC.

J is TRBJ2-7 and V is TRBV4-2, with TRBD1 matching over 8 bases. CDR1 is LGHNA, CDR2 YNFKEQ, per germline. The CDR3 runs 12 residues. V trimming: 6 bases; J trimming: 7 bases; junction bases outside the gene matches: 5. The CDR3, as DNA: TGTGCCAGCAGACAAAACAGGGGGGAGCAGTACTTC. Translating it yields CASRQNRGEQYF.

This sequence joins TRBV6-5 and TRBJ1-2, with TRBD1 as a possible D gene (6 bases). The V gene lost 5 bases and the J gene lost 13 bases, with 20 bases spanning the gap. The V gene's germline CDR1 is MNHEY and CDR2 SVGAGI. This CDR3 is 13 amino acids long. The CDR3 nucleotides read TGTGCCAGCAGTCCCCGGACAGCCCGTCTTTTCACCTTC. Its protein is CASSPRTARLFTF.

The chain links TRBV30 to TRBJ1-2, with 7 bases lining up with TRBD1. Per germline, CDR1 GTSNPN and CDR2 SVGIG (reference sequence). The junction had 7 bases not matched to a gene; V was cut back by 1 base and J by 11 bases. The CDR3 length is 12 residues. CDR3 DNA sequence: TGTGCCTGGAGTGCAAGCCAGGGGGTTTACACCTTC. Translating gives CAWSASQGVYTF.

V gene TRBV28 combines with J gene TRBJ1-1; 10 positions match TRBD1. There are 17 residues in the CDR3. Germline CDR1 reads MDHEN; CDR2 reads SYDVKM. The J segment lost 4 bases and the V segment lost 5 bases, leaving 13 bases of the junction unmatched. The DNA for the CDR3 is TGTGCCAGCAGTGGCTTTACGGACAGGGGGGCTTTCACTGAAGCTTTCTTT. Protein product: CASSGFTDRGAFTEAFF.